Sequencing of this T cell receptor beta chain was carried out in a study of blood T cell repertoires in COVID-19. Authors' analysis steps: Using reference gene primer amplification, nucleated cell counts were estimated. The assay was immunoSEQ multiplex PCR, and TCRdb's table has in-frame clones only and misses some. That table is the source of V, J and clone size, and D and trimming were worked out from the DNA. Here the sample spans 110,000 or so clones, 85% to 90% being singletons. A note on this clone: At one boundary the junction diverges from the germline segment, which might be a read error.

This CDR3 spans 14 amino acids. Germline V gene sequence: CDR1 MNHNY, CDR2 SVGAGI (reference sequence). Material: peripheral blood. This chain connects TRBV6-6 to TRBJ1-1; 7 bases match TRBD1. The clonotype comes from a woman in her 50s with acute or convalescent COVID-19. The CDR3 DNA reads as TGTGCCGGCAGTACAGCAGGGGGAGATACTGAAGCTTTCTTT. It translates to CAGSTAGGDTEAFF.